This is a list of T cell receptor beta chains from one sample in a study of cytomegalovirus exposure and HLA in healthy donors. The repertoire was sequenced with immunoSEQ multiplex PCR; TCRdb's copy has only in-frame clones and lacks some. The sample contains some 140,000 clones, 60% to 80% of which appear only once. Sequenced material: PBMCs. The receptor set was obtained from a man in his late teens or twenties in good health and CMV-seronegative. Each CDR3 is given without its conserved first and last residue.

j_call | v_call | cdr3_aa
TRBJ1-2 | TRBV6-5 | ASSLTSNYGYT
TRBJ1-1 | TRBV9 | ASSVEGGGEAF
TRBJ1-1 | TRBV6-6 | ASSDRDNTEAF
TRBJ2-7 | TRBV9 | ASSVEETSGGYEQY
TRBJ1-1 | TRBV7-9 | ASSLPSTEAF
TRBJ2-1 | TRBV7-9 | ASSLVAGGHPHNNEQF
TRBJ2-1 | TRBV4-1 | ASSPGGNEQF
TRBJ1-1 | TRBV11-3 | ASSSSGNTEAF
TRBJ1-5 | TRBV25-1 | ASSAGQGSNQPQH
TRBJ1-2 | TRBV5-1 | ASSFQVANYGYT
TRBJ2-7 | TRBV5-4 | ASSSMDSSYEQY
TRBJ1-1 | TRBV10-3 | ATTRGETEAF
TRBJ2-4 | TRBV5-1 | ASSTGTGSAIQY
TRBJ2-1 | TRBV7-7 | ASSTTGGSYNEQF
TRBJ1-4 | TRBV6-6 | ASSYRGTGEKLF
TRBJ1-1 | TRBV19 | ASKMIRDNTEAF
TRBJ1-1 | TRBV25-1 | ASPPQGKRMNTEAF
TRBJ1-2 | TRBV5-1 | ASSLLGVDYGYT
TRBJ1-2 | TRBV5-8 | ASSFRGGNGYT
TRBJ2-1 | TRBV6-4 | ASSDSTANEQF
TRBJ1-1 | TRBV19 | APRVPNTEAF
TRBJ2-5 | TRBV7-9 | ASSPRLDRYQETQY
TRBJ2-2 | TRBV6-6 | ASKDRVSTGELF
TRBJ2-7 | TRBV27 | ASSFRIGGQGYEQY
TRBJ2-6 | TRBV7-9 | ASSFTGGGDVLT
TRBJ1-5 | TRBV4-3 | ASSQDPNWGGNQPQH
TRBJ1-5 | TRBV27 | ASSTRANSNQPQH
TRBJ2-1 | TRBV7-2 | ASSLDQNNEQF
TRBJ1-2 | TRBV6-1 | ASRTDNYGYT
TRBJ2-2 | TRBV14 | ASRTSGTANTGELF
TRBJ1-3 | TRBV11-3 | ASSSSWDRGSNTIY
TRBJ2-2 | TRBV4-3 | ASSQDWRQGTTGELF
TRBJ1-1 | TRBV10-3 | AINGQGAGTEAF
TRBJ1-1 | TRBV7-6 | ASSLTQGNTEAF
TRBJ2-3 | TRBV19 | ASSLAGGASSTDTQY
TRBJ2-1 | TRBV5-5 | ASSQTTGGAGGKF
TRBJ2-5 | TRBV7-9 | ASSGPGGQETQY
TRBJ2-7 | TRBV7-2 | ASSFYSGGVSSYEQY
TRBJ1-2 | TRBV4-3 | ASSQGPGEYGYT
TRBJ2-7 | TRBV19 | ASRTPEVAGVYEQY
TRBJ2-7 | TRBV5-4 | ASSLDWTGGNEQY
TRBJ1-2 | TRBV30 | AWSPGQGLLSGYT